This T cell receptor (beta chain) emerged from a study of long-term antiretroviral therapy in people with HIV. Looked up from germline, CDR1 is SGHTA and CDR2 is FQGNSA. The length of the CDR3 is 17 residues. The V end lost 5 bases, the J end lost 7 bases, and 21 bases lay between the germline ends. Investigators performed immunoSEQ version v3.0 at survey level. Here immunoSEQ multiplex PCR was the method, and the copy in TCRdb shows in-frame clones only, minus some. The sample yields over 25,000 clones, around 79% seen once. Study findings and constraints: Blood was collected between about 2004 and 2017, possibly under older ART regimens. Subsequent to ART, diversity was augmented yet persisted below that of transplant donor controls.

As concerns this clone: Antigen specificity is unknown.

J is TRBJ1-6 and V is TRBV7-2, with D hard to call. Sequenced here: unsorted PBMCs, sampled 1.1 years before starting antiretroviral therapy. The receptor's source is a young woman with HIV. CDR3 coding DNA: TGTGCCAGCAGCCCCCCGTATAGGCCCGACCGAAATTCACCCCTCCACTTT. Translation: CASSPPYRPDRNSPLHF.